This passage covers 10 T cell receptor beta chains from one sample sequenced in a study of blood T cell repertoires in COVID-19. Here immunoSEQ multiplex PCR was the method, and the copy in TCRdb shows in-frame clones only, minus some. This sample carries 130,000 to 150,000 clones, 80% to 90% of them seen once, and the ten largest clones take approximately 8%. Sequencing was done on a sample of peripheral blood. The receptors here all came from a woman aged 55 to 70 with COVID-19, enrolled during active disease.

This sequence joins TRBV18 and TRBJ1-1; possibly TRBD1 for D (6 bases). The CDR3 extends over 15 amino acids. Trimming took off 2 bases at V and 0 bases at J, with 10 bases between the two ends. The germline gives CDR1 KGHSH, CDR2 LQKENI. CDR3 region: CASSPLTGVNTEAFF. The DNA of the CDR3 is TGTGCCAGCTCACCATTGACAGGTGTGAACACTGAAGCTTTCTTT.

The chain couples TRBV7-2 to TRBJ2-1; D is possibly TRBD2 (6 bases). V shed 5 bases and J shed 5 bases, with 16 bases lying between them. The germline V gene encodes CDR1 SGHTA and CDR2 FQGNSA. This CDR3 contains 15 residues. The CDR3 DNA follows: TGTGCCAGCAGCCTAACGGGACTCGATAACAATGAGCAGTTCTTC. It is translated as CASSLTGLDNNEQFF.

This chain links TRBV19 with TRBJ1-5, with TRBD1 as a possible D gene (5 bases). From germline, CDR1 is LNHDA and CDR2 SQIVND (reference sequence). Trimming left V 2 bases short and J 6 bases short, with 11 bases between. There are 14 residues in the CDR3. CDR3 DNA sequence: TGTGCCAGTAGTATACAGGGTATCGGTCAGCCCCAGCATTTT. This codes for CASSIQGIGQPQHF.

This clone turned up a few times. This rearrangement joins TRBV11-3 to TRBJ2-7; maybe TRBD2 (6 bases). The V end was cut by 1 base, the J end by 2 bases, with 9 bases between. Germline loops: CDR1 SGHNT, CDR2 YENEEA. CDR3 length: 14 amino acids. The CDR3 coding sequence is TGTGCCAGCAGCTTAGGGGGACTTACCTACGAGCAGTACTTC. Translating it yields CASSLGGLTYEQYF.

The gene calls are TRBV19 and TRBJ1-4; 12 bases are a match to TRBD1. From germline, CDR1 is LNHDA and CDR2 SQIVND (reference sequence). Trimming took 4 bases from V and 3 from J; bases not matched to a gene: 6. This CDR3 is 17 amino acids long. The CDR3 protein is CASSTGTGGPPNEKLFF. In DNA, the CDR3 is TGTGCCAGTAGTACCGGGACAGGGGGCCCACCTAATGAAAAACTGTTTTTT.

This clone has only a few counts. CDR3 residues: CASSAGTESADTQYF. The CDR3 nucleotides are TGTGCCAGCAGTGCCGGGACAGAGAGCGCAGATACGCAGTATTTT. V gene TRBV27 combines with J gene TRBJ2-3, with 7 bases fitting TRBD1. The CDR3 runs to 15 residues. Per the germline V gene, CDR1 is MNHEY and CDR2 is SMNVEV (reference sequence). V lost 5 bases and J lost 4; bases outside the gene matches: 9.

As to this clone: One end of the junction varies from germline; a read error may be responsible. The J gene is TRBJ2-7, the V gene TRBV7-8; the D gene is possibly TRBD1 (7 bases). CDR1 and CDR2 from the germline V gene are SGHVS and FQNEAQ. The CDR3 totals 14 residues. The CDR3 sequence is CASSLDFGVEGAHF. In DNA form, the CDR3 reads TGTGCCAGCAGCTTAGACTTTGGGGTGGAGGGGGCACACTTC.

J is TRBJ2-7 and V is TRBV5-1; 7 positions match TRBD1. The junction had 7 bases not matched to a gene; V was cut back by 4 bases and J by 3 bases. The CDR3 sequence is 14 residues long. The germline V gene has CDR1 SGHRS and CDR2 YFSETQ. The CDR3 coding sequence is TGCGCCAGCAGCCCGACAGGGAGAGGCTACGAGCAGTACTTC. As protein: CASSPTGRGYEQYF.

CDR3 amino acids: CASSSGTGAYEQYF. Here the CDR3 DNA reads TGTGCCAGCAGTTCCGGGACAGGGGCCTACGAGCAGTACTTC. This rearrangement joins TRBV5-6 to TRBJ2-7; 10 nucleotides line up with TRBD1. V trimming: 5 bases; J trimming: 2 bases; junction bases outside the gene matches: 4. Per the germline V gene, CDR1 is SGHDT and CDR2 is YYEEEE. This CDR3 spans 14 amino acids.

In this sample, this clone turned up a few times. For the CDR3, the DNA is TGTGCCAGCTCACCACAATCAACAGGGGGCGCGGGGGAGCAGTACTTC. Translated: CASSPQSTGGAGEQYF. The chain combines TRBV18 with TRBJ2-7; 9 positions agree with TRBD1. CDR3 length: 16 amino acids. Germline V gene sequence: CDR1 KGHSH, CDR2 LQKENI. Germline trimming cut 1 base from V and 7 bases from J; bases unmatched to any gene: 11.